The rows below give T cell receptor beta chains drawn from one sample of a study of T cell repertoires in cytomegalovirus infection. TCRdb re-called the reads with MiXCR, one entry per CDR3 protein. Of a few hundred thousand distinct CDR3 sequences in the sample, around 9.5% were seen once. Sequencing input: PBMCs. These receptors were taken from a human donor in good health (CMV status not recorded). Some clones in this sample may be carry-over from other donors' samples. Each CDR3 is given with its conserved first and last residue. D genes are given only for firm matches.

>TRBV28|TRBJ1-5|TRBD1
CASSLTWGQGYSSNQPQHF
>TRBV24-1|TRBJ1-5|NA
CATSDPPHGPQHF
>TRBV6-5|TRBJ1-3|NA
CASSLNRLSSGNTIYF
>TRBV7-4|TRBJ2-7|TRBD2
CASKALPLAGWYDDSYEQYF
>TRBV19|TRBJ1-1|TRBD1
CASSSGTGGSNTEAFF
>TRBV12-3/TRBV12-4|TRBJ2-5|TRBD2
CASSNFGGGETQYF
>TRBV28|TRBJ1-5|TRBD1
CASSSQTGGNQPQHF
>TRBV6-6|TRBJ2-7|NA
CASSYSRAGTYEQYF
>TRBV14|TRBJ1-6|NA
CASSQGLNSPLHF
>TRBV10-3|TRBJ1-6|TRBD1
CAIRDRQGAKDSPLHF
>TRBV6-2/TRBV6-3|TRBJ2-4|TRBD1
CASSPELGQTLNIQYF
>TRBV9|TRBJ1-1|NA
CASSAGWKNTEAFF
>TRBV7-8|TRBJ2-7|NA
CASSLASLLTTYEQYF
>TRBV7-6|TRBJ1-2|NA
CASSLGQNFYGYTF
>TRBV7-2|TRBJ1-1|NA
CASSLSGASTEAFF
>TRBV7-2|TRBJ2-5|NA
CASSSRLLETQYF
>TRBV19|TRBJ1-1|NA
CASRDIGGANTEAFF
>TRBV27|TRBJ2-5|NA
CASSPRRTHQETQYF
>TRBV28|TRBJ1-5|TRBD1
CASRRTGGTFSNQPQHF
>TRBV25-1|TRBJ2-1|NA
CASSEPQPYNEQFF
>TRBV6-2/TRBV6-3|TRBJ2-7|NA
CASSTPAGMSYEQYF
>TRBV15|TRBJ1-1|NA
CATSHTLRAEAFF
>TRBV7-2|TRBJ1-5|NA
CASSLAREQPGNQPQHF
>TRBV12-3/TRBV12-4|TRBJ1-2|NA
CASNRVPSYGYTF
>TRBV4-1|TRBJ1-1|NA
CASSQRMNTEAFF
>TRBV7-2|TRBJ1-1|TRBD1
CASSLGDRVRTEAFF
>TRBV7-2|TRBJ2-3|TRBD2
CASSLSPLAGGTDTQYF
>TRBV7-2|TRBJ2-4|NA
CASSPPRTEAKNIQYF
>TRBV7-9|TRBJ2-1|TRBD2
CASSFSGLAFEQFF
>TRBV7-2|TRBJ2-3|TRBD2
CASSPGLAGTQYF
>TRBV6-6|TRBJ1-3|NA
CASSFPGVGSDTIYF
>TRBV13|TRBJ2-7|NA
CASSSPGLMNVRWSPHEQYF
>TRBV6-2/TRBV6-3|TRBJ2-7|NA
CASSYKRTVEQYF
>TRBV6-8|TRBJ1-2|TRBD1
CASSGTGSLGNYGYTF
>TRBV2|TRBJ2-3|NA
CASSEEATAYTDTQYF
>TRBV7-2|TRBJ1-1|TRBD1
CASSLSSQGGTEAFF
>TRBV7-9|TRBJ1-2|TRBD1
CASGRGAGASYGYTF
>TRBV7-2|TRBJ1-2|NA
CASSITGQSNYGYTF
>TRBV29-1|TRBJ2-7|NA
CSVVRAEGTYEQYF
>TRBV7-2|TRBJ2-5|NA
CASGLRFGETQYF